This entry concerns a single TCR beta chain. Its specificity is unknown. This specimen belongs to a study of shared clonotypes between healthy human individuals. Here immunoSEQ multiplex PCR was the method, and the copy in TCRdb shows in-frame clones only, minus some. The data contain about 2 million clones, approximately 95% of them seen just once; the ten biggest clones take up more than 0.95%. The germline gives CDR1 LNHNV, CDR2 YYDKDF (reference sequence). V was trimmed by 3 bases and J by 0 bases, leaving 11 bases between them. The CDR3 is made up of 15 amino acids. General study findings and limits: An anticipated effect of sequencing depth on clonotype sharing among donors was recognized.

Naive CD8 cells, CD45RO-negative and positively selected for CCR7, excluded terminally differentiated effector memory CD45RA+ cells. The gene calls are TRBV15 and TRBJ1-2; D not certain. The sequence was obtained from a man between 18 and 35 years old in good health. The sample consisted of naive CD8+ T cells sorted from blood. Here the CDR3 reads CATSSNGLANYGYTF. The CDR3 coding sequence is TGTGCCACCAGCAGTAACGGGTTGGCTAACTATGGCTACACCTTC.